These 24 T cell receptor beta chains share one sample of origin, sequenced in a study of vaccination effects on CD4 cells after COVID-19. Between days 9 and 10 of culture, CD4+ T cells were separated out. Infection with SARS-CoV-2 occurred in the person between March and December 2020, and PCR confirmed it. Each participant was given two doses of one vaccine (BNT162b2 or mRNA-1273). Profiled with immunoSEQ multiplex PCR; TCRdb holds only in-frame clones, not every one. The repertoire holds roughly 30,000 clones, around 72% seen once, with 6.6% in the top ten. What these receptors recognize is not known. This sample comprised CD4+ T cells from PBMCs cultured without peptide, obtained after COVID-19 vaccination. The receptors originated from a human donor who had a prior SARS-CoV-2 infection.

V is TRBV2 and J is TRBJ1-6, with 9 bases that match TRBD1. With V trimmed by 7 bases and J by 8 bases, 6 bases remained unmatched. The germline V gene has CDR1 SNHLY and CDR2 FYNNEI. The CDR3 loop spans 14 amino acids. In nucleotides, the CDR3 is TGTGCCAGCATATCTGGGACAGGGTATTCACCCCTCCACTTT. It codes for CASISGTGYSPLHF.

In DNA, the CDR3 is TGTGCCAGCAGCCTTGAGGGACTAGCTTACTTC. Translation gives CASSLEGLAYF. This rearrangement joins TRBV12-3 or TRBV12-4 to TRBJ2-5, with TRBD2 identical over 9 bases. CDR3 length: 11 residues. The ends lost 6 bases at V and 14 bases at J; junction bases unmatched: 7.

This clone was seen a handful of times. V usage is TRBV7-3 and J usage is TRBJ2-2; D ambiguous. Germline V gene lookup returns CDR1 SGHTA and CDR2 FQGTGA. With 6 bases removed from V and 4 bases from J, the gap between germline ends came to 12 bases. The CDR3 loop spans 14 amino acids. For the CDR3, the DNA is TGTGCCAGCAGGTTGGCCGAGGCCACCGGGGAGCTGTTTTTT. Residues: CASRLAEATGELFF.

The chain employs TRBV30 and TRBJ2-7; D is unclear. V was clipped by 3 bases and J by 2 bases, with 8 bases between them. CDR3 length: 12 residues. Germline values: CDR1 GTSNPN, CDR2 SVGIG (reference sequence). The CDR3 sequence is CAWRPQTYEQYF. DNA of the CDR3: TGTGCCTGGAGGCCACAAACCTACGAGCAGTACTTC.

The chain combines TRBV4-2 with TRBJ2-1; no reliable D call. Germline CDR1 reads LGHNA; CDR2 reads YNFKEQ. The CDR3 length is 15 residues. V was trimmed by 4 bases and J by 4 bases, leaving 14 bases between them. Here the CDR3 DNA reads TGTGCCAGCAGCCCGAACCGACAATTTTACAATGAGCAGTTCTTC. Encoded protein: CASSPNRQFYNEQFF.

The J gene is TRBJ2-1, the V gene TRBV7-3; D not certain. Trimming cost V 1 base and J 7 bases, with 5 bases left between them. This CDR3 comprises 12 residues. Germline values: CDR1 SGHTA, CDR2 FQGTGA. The CDR3 region is CASSLKGNEQFF. As DNA, the CDR3 is TGTGCCAGCAGCTTAAAAGGGAATGAGCAGTTCTTC.

The chain couples TRBV2 to TRBJ1-5; TRBD1 agrees at 8 bases. This CDR3 has 15 amino acids. Looked up from germline, CDR1 is SNHLY and CDR2 is FYNNEI. Trimming took 7 bases from V and 4 from J; bases not matched to a gene: 9. This chain's CDR3 is CASNTGTGTNQPQHF. CDR3 in DNA: TGTGCCAGCAACACCGGGACAGGAACAAATCAGCCCCAGCATTTT.

The chain links TRBV29-1 to TRBJ2-5; TRBD2 matches at 11 bases. V trimming: 8 bases; J trimming: 6 bases; junction bases outside the gene matches: 5. In germline, CDR1 is SQVTM, CDR2 ANQGSEA. This CDR3 is built from 12 residues. The CDR3 sequence is CSYSGGAQTQYF. In DNA form, the CDR3 reads TGCAGCTATAGCGGGGGGGCCCAGACCCAGTACTTC.

The rearrangement joins TRBV25-1 to TRBJ1-2, with unresolved D. V lost 1 base and J 4 bases, leaving 7 bases between the germline ends. The CDR3 has 13 amino acids. The germline CDR1 and CDR2 sequences are MGHDK and SYGVNS. CDR3 sequence: CASSEWAGYGYTF. CDR3 bases: TGTGCCAGCAGTGAATGGGCGGGCTATGGCTACACCTTC.

This chain joins TRBV18 and TRBJ1-3; TRBD1 is a possible D gene (6 bases). This CDR3 spans 17 amino acids. The ends were cut back, 2 bases at V and 0 bases at J, with 14 bases in the middle. Germline CDR1 and CDR2: KGHSH and LQKENI. The CDR3 sequence is CASSPSVQGDSGNTIYF. The CDR3 DNA is TGTGCCAGCTCACCATCGGTACAGGGAGACTCTGGAAACACCATATATTTT.

The chain couples TRBV11-2 to TRBJ1-1; D perhaps matches TRBD1 (5 bases). This CDR3 comprises 13 residues. V was cut by 4 bases and J by 5 bases, with 11 bases left in between. Looked up from germline, CDR1 is SGHAT and CDR2 is FQNNGV. CDR3 nucleotide sequence: TGTGCCAGCAGCTCTGGGGGGGGGACTGAAGCTTTCTTT. This gives the protein CASSSGGGTEAFF. Variable domain in full (rest from reference TRBV11-2 and TRBJ1-1): EAGVAQSPRYKIIEKRQSVAFWCNPISGHATLYWYQQILGQGPKLLIQFQNNGVVDDSQLPKDRFSAERLKGVDSTLKIQPAKLEDSAVYLCASSSGGGTEAFFGQGTRLTVV.

The chain is built from TRBV18 and TRBJ2-2; a weak D match, TRBD2 (5 bases). Deletions cut 4 bases from V and 6 bases from J, with 9 bases between. The CDR3 is 13 amino acids. Germline loops: CDR1 KGHSH, CDR2 LQKENI. The CDR3 region has the DNA TGTGCCAGCTCACTTTCCGGGGCCGGGGAGCTGTTTTTT. Translating it yields CASSLSGAGELFF.

The sample holds a few counts of this clone. This chain connects TRBV5-4 to TRBJ2-7; unclear D gene. The V gene lost 0 bases and the J gene lost 2 bases, with 9 bases spanning the gap. CDR3 length: 14 amino acids. CDR1 SGHNT and CDR2 YYREEE come from the germline V gene (reference sequence). The CDR3 bases are TGTGCCAGCAGCTTGGATTACGGAACCTACGAGCAGTACTTC. Translated: CASSLDYGTYEQYF.

The chain carries TRBV29-1 and TRBJ1-2; D call uncertain. Trimming shortened V by 5 bases and J by 3 bases, and 16 bases separated the two germline ends. The CDR3 extends over 14 amino acids. The germline gives CDR1 SQVTM, CDR2 ANQGSEA. The CDR3 here is CSVIPYVGYYGYTF. The CDR3 DNA sequence: TGCAGCGTTATACCGTATGTAGGCTACTATGGCTACACCTTC.

This chain connects TRBV5-6 to TRBJ1-2; 7 positions agree with TRBD1. Germline CDR1 reads SGHDT; CDR2 reads YYEEEE. This CDR3 has 13 residues. J lost 5 bases, V lost 3 bases, and 4 bases had no gene match. DNA of the CDR3: TGTGCCAGCAGCTCTCGGACAGGATATGGCTACACCTTC. This translates into CASSSRTGYGYTF.

The chain has TRBV5-1 and TRBJ2-3, with D unresolved. Trimming stripped 3 bases from V and 2 bases from J, with 10 bases between. CDR1 and CDR2 (germline): SGHRS, YFSETQ. The CDR3 length is 14 residues. CDR3 DNA: TGCGCCAGCAGCTACACAGATTTCACAGATACGCAGTATTTT. Residues: CASSYTDFTDTQYF.

Notes on this clone: Relative to the germline gene, one junction end is altered; a read error may explain this. The rearrangement joins TRBV7-3 to TRBJ1-1; D not certain. This CDR3 spans 15 amino acids. The germline V gene encodes CDR1 SGHTA and CDR2 FQGTGA. CDR3 in amino acids: CASSITSGMGTEAFF. CDR3 coding DNA: TGTGCCAGCAGCATAACGTCTGGGATGGGGACTGAAGCTTTCTTT. The full variable domain, its missing parts supplied by reference TRBV7-3 and TRBJ1-1, is GAGVSQTPSNKVTEKGKYVELRCDPISGHTALYWYRQSLGQGPEFLIYFQGTGAADDSGLPNDRFFAVRPEGSVSTLKIQRTERGDSAVYLCASSITSGMGTEAFFGQGTRLTVV.

The gene calls are TRBV2 and TRBJ2-2; 7 bases align to TRBD2. Germline assignment: CDR1 SNHLY and CDR2 FYNNEI. The CDR3 consists of 13 residues. The CDR3 reads CAGGITNTGELFF. The CDR3 DNA follows: TGTGCGGGGGGGATTACGAACACCGGGGAGCTGTTTTTT.

J is TRBJ2-1 and V is TRBV25-1; unclear D gene. Trimming shortened V by 2 bases and J by 5 bases, and 10 bases separated the two germline ends. Germline CDR1 reads MGHDK; CDR2 reads SYGVNS. The CDR3 has 14 amino acids. This CDR3 is CASSEPRHNNEQFF. CDR3 in DNA: TGTGCCAGCAGTGAACCCCGGCACAACAATGAGCAGTTCTTC.

Regarding this clone: This CDR3 is also generated by other DNA sequences in the sample. The chain uses TRBV18 and TRBJ2-2, with TRBD1 matching 12 bases. The CDR3 runs 16 residues. Trimming took 4 bases from V and 4 from J; bases not matched to a gene: 4. Germline CDR1 reads KGHSH; CDR2 reads LQKENI. CDR3 loop: CASSRPGQGATGELFF. In nucleotides, the CDR3 is TGTGCCAGCTCACGACCGGGACAGGGGGCCACCGGGGAGCTGTTTTTT.

The V call is TRBV6-1, the J call TRBJ2-7; 11 bases match TRBD2. The V segment lost 3 bases and the J segment 9 bases; nucleotides outside the gene matches: 16. The germline V gene has CDR1 MNHNS and CDR2 SASEGT. CDR3 length: 17 amino acids. The CDR3 sequence is CASSELPGTSGPVGQYF. CDR3 DNA sequence: TGTGCCAGCAGTGAGCTTCCCGGGACTAGCGGACCAGTGGGGCAGTACTTC.

V is TRBV5-4 and J is TRBJ2-5; D could derive from TRBD1 or TRBD2 (5 bases each). Germline V gene sequence: CDR1 SGHNT, CDR2 YYREEE (reference sequence). The CDR3 length is 15 residues. Trimming removed 0 bases at V and 1 base at J, with 10 bases between. In DNA form, the CDR3 reads TGTGCCAGCAGCTTGGTTGCGAGGGGCCAAGAGACCCAGTACTTC. It specifies CASSLVARGQETQYF.

The genes are TRBV7-9 and TRBJ2-7; TRBD1 is a possible D gene (5 bases). The V end was cut by 6 bases, the J end by 3 bases, with 21 bases between. This CDR3 is built from 16 residues. Germline assignment: CDR1 SEHNR and CDR2 FQNEAQ (reference sequence). The CDR3, as DNA: TGTGCCAGCAGTCCCGGCCCAGGGAAAGGGATCTACGAGCAGTACTTC. This codes for CASSPGPGKGIYEQYF.

This clone showed up just a few times. The chain couples TRBV5-1 to TRBJ1-1, with D perhaps TRBD1 (5 bases). CDR1 SGHRS and CDR2 YFSETQ come from the germline V gene. The CDR3 is made up of 15 amino acids. With 6 bases removed from V and 6 bases from J, the gap between germline ends came to 21 bases. The CDR3 DNA reads as TGCGCCAGCACGCGGGGGGGGGAAGGGTCTCCTGAAGCTTTCTTT. Residues: CASTRGGEGSPEAFF.